This is a list of T cell receptor beta chains from one sample in a study of graft-versus-host responses after intestinal transplantation. This table comes from immunoSEQ multiplex PCR, and its TCRdb copy is limited to in-frame clones, with some not included. The data show 71,000 or so clones, less than 95% seen once. These TCRs are of unknown antigen specificity. This material consisted of unstimulated CD8+ T cells sorted from spleen or lymph node cells, taken before intestinal transplant. The receptors derive from a human donor who received an intestinal transplant. Both conserved end residues are part of each CDR3. Not every row has a clone size; where given, it reads once, few, many or a size class.

j_call clone_size v_call cdr3_aa
TRBJ1-5 once TRBV27 CASSLLPGSQPQHF
TRBJ1-2 - TRBV6-5 CASSPTTGTLYGYTF
TRBJ2-5 - TRBV9 CASSGSGGNQETQYF
TRBJ1-1 few TRBV9 CASRGQGGDTEAFF
TRBJ1-2 - TRBV25-1 CASSEYYDRNYGYTF
TRBJ2-7 - TRBV14 CASSQAPYEQYF
TRBJ1-2 once TRBV7-9 CASGSTGEAYGYTF
TRBJ1-1 - TRBV10-3 CAISDRRQDNLGTNTEAFF
TRBJ2-7 - TRBV9 CASSVGGGEGEQYF
TRBJ2-2 - TRBV7-7 CASSPTSGGYGELFF
TRBJ2-7 - TRBV5-4 CASSAGTGGYEQYF
TRBJ1-1 - TRBV6-5 CASSTAQNTEAFF
TRBJ2-1 - TRBV5-4 CASSLQGGNNEQFF
TRBJ2-2 - TRBV5-4 CASSPDRGWTGELFF
TRBJ1-5 - TRBV6-5 CASSYSPGQPQHF
TRBJ1-1 once TRBV4-1 CASSQRSGYGTEAFF
TRBJ2-5 - TRBV5-1 CASSPPRQGVIQETQYF
TRBJ1-1 - TRBV13 CASSLSVNTEAFF
TRBJ1-2 - TRBV27 CASSLSQGSYGYTF
TRBJ1-2 - TRBV5-8 CASSLGLSYGYTF
TRBJ2-5 - TRBV9 CASSTLGTLKETQYF
TRBJ2-3 - TRBV6-5 CASSGTSGGTTAQYF
TRBJ1-1 once TRBV2 CASTTYAGANTEAFF
TRBJ1-2 once TRBV6-1 CASSEQSGSDGYTF
TRBJ1-6 - TRBV9 CASSTTPREYNSPLHF
TRBJ2-7 - TRBV2 CASIKSMGQGNYEQYF
TRBJ1-1 - TRBV9 CASSVGGTANTEAFF
TRBJ2-5 - TRBV29-1 CSVEVWANEGLETQYF
TRBJ1-6 - TRBV7-6 CASSLVEGGFSPLHF
TRBJ1-1 - TRBV5-1 CASRAGVTEAFF
TRBJ2-7 - TRBV27 CASSLGSLVYEQYF
TRBJ1-2 - TRBV7-8 CASSLAVGDYGYTF
TRBJ1-1 once TRBV6-5 CASKAGFTEAFF
TRBJ2-4 - TRBV4-2 CASSQDDGTSGRNIQYF
TRBJ2-7 few TRBV6-5 CASSYSTVYYEQYF
TRBJ2-3 - TRBV12-5 CASGPGGLPDTQYF
TRBJ1-1 - TRBV6-5 CASKRDRDNTEAFF
TRBJ1-1 - TRBV11-2 CASSLVSQGALLTEAFF
TRBJ2-1 once TRBV5-6 CASSHGTSGYNEQFF
TRBJ1-2 - TRBV21-1 CASSKAQTSNYGYTF
TRBJ2-7 - TRBV18 CASSRRTSGVYEQYF
TRBJ1-1 - TRBV27 CASGTVMNTEAFF
TRBJ2-7 few TRBV5-1 CASSLGEGFHEQYF
TRBJ2-7 - TRBV19 CASISEGYEQYF
TRBJ2-7 - TRBV7-8 CASSLRAGGTYEQYF
TRBJ1-1 - TRBV13 CASSHWTGTNTEAFF
TRBJ2-7 - TRBV27 CASSLGRGPYEQYF
TRBJ2-5 - TRBV11-2 CASSLPRTGGILGETQYF
TRBJ2-5 - TRBV5-1 CASSPGVGETQYF
TRBJ2-5 - TRBV9 CASNPGGPQETQYF
TRBJ1-5 - TRBV2 CASSERGSQSNQPQHF
TRBJ1-2 once TRBV5-1 CASSPPGGTYGYTF
TRBJ2-5 - TRBV9 CASSTRLAGDQETQYF
TRBJ2-1 - TRBV18 CASSPSGPNEQFF
TRBJ2-1 - TRBV18 CASSVQGISYNEQFF